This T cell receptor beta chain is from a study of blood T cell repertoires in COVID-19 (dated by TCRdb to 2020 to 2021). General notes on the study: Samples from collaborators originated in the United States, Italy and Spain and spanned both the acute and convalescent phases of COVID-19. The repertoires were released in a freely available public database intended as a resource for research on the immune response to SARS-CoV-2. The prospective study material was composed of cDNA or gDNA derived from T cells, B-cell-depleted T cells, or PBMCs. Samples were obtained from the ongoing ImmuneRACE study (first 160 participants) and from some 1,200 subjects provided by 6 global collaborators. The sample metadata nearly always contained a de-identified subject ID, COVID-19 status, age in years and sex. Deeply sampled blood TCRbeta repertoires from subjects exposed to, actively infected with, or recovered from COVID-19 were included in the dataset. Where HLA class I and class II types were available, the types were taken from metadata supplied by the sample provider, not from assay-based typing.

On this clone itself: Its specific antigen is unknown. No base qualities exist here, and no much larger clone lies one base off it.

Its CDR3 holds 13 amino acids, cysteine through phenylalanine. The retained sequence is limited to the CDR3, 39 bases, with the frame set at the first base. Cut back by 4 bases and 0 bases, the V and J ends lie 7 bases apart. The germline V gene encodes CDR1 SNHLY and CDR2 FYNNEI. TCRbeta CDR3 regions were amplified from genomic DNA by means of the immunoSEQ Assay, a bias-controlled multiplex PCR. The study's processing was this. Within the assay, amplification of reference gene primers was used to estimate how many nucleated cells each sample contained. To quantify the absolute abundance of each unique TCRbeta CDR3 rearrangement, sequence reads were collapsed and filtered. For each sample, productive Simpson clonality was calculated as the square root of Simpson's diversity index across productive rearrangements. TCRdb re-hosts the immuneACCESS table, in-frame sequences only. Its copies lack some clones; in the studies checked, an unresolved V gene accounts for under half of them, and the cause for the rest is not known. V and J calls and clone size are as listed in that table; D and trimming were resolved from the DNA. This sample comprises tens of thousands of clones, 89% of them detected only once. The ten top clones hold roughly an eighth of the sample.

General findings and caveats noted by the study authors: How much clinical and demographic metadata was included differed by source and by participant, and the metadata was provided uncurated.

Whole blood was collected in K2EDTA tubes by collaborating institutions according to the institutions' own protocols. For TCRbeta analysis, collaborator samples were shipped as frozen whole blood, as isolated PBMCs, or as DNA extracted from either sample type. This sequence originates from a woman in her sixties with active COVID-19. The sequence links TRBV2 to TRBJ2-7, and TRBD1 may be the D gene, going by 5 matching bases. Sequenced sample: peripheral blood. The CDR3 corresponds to CASSGQFSYEQYF. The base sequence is TGTGCCAGCAGTGGACAGTTCTCCTACGAGCAGTACTTC.